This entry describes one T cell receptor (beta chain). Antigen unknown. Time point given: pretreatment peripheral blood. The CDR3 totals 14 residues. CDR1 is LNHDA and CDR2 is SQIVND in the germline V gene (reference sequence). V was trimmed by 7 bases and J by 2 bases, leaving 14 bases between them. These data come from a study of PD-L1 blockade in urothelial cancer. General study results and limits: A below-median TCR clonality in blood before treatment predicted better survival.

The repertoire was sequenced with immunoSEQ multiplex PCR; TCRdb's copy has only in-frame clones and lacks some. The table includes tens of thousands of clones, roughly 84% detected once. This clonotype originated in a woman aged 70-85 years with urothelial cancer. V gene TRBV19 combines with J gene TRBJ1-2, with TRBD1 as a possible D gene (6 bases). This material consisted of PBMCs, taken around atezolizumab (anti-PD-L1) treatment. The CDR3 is CASKGDGKNYGYTF. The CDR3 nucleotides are TGTGCCAGTAAGGGGGACGGTAAGAACTATGGCTACACCTTC.